The entry that follows covers one TCR beta chain sequence. The antigen is not known. It was one heparinised blood draw, averaging around 120 mL, that each donor gave. These data come from a study of beta chain features in type 1 diabetes. Per the germline V gene, CDR1 is SGHNT and CDR2 is YENEEA. The germline V and J ends were trimmed by 1 base and 8 bases, with 16 bases remaining between them. The CDR3 runs to 15 residues. Study-level points and caveats: Shorter templates may be favored by PCR, equally so in patients and controls. In every one of the four CD4+ subsets, TCRB CDR3s were moderately but significantly shorter in Type 1 diabetes patients. Sequencing from cDNA could over-represent high-TCR-expressing cells. Type 1 diabetes patients showed fewer insertions and more deletions at VDJ junctions.

All of the isolated RNA was reverse transcribed, so expressed TCRB transcripts were sequenced. Sequencing was performed with immunoSEQ multiplex PCR; in TCRdb, only in-frame clones are kept and a portion is missing. Seen here are 600,000 or so clones, 11% to 15% observed once, and the top ten hold approximately 0.039%. Sequencing used naive CD4+ T cells from blood. The source of this sequence is a man younger than 35 with type 1 diabetes. This chain connects TRBV11-3 to TRBJ2-3; D may be TRBD2 (6 bases). The CDR3 DNA follows: TGTGCCAGCAGCTTAGGGGACTCCAGATTGTCTACGCAGTATTTT. Translation: CASSLGDSRLSTQYF.